The TCR beta chain described here comes from a study of T cells expressing NK-cell markers. Whole-study results and caveats: Certain NKG2C+ T cell clones were expanded, and their HCMV specificity remained unclear. The leading position in the CD3+CD56-NKG2C+ fraction of several donors also went to these clonotypes.

About this clonotype: Antigen: not known.

Germline assignment: CDR1 SEHNR and CDR2 FQNEAQ (reference sequence). This CDR3 contains 14 residues. TCRdb processed the 5' RACE reads again and assigns one entry to each CDR3 protein, with no DNA. In total, the table holds about 260,000 distinct CDR3 sequences. The sample taken for sequencing was blood T cells: a sorted CD56 or NKG2C T cell subset, CD4+ or CD8+ T cells, or bulk PBMC T cells (not recorded which). This sequence originates from a man between 18 and 35 years old in good health. V and J are TRBV7-9 and TRBJ2-2; TCRdb's D call of TRBD2 is untestable without DNA. The CDR3 loop reads CAISPGLAFGELFF. The variable domain in full, completed from reference TRBV7-9 and TRBJ2-2, reads DTGVSQNPRHKITKRGQNVTFRCDPISEHNRLYWYRQTLGQGPEFLTYFQNEAQLEKSRLLSDRFSAERPKGSFSTLEIQRTEQGDSAMYLCAISPGLAFGELFFGEGSRLTVL.